This T cell receptor beta chain was captured by sequencing in a study of T cell responses to AZD1222 COVID-19 vaccine. Sequencing was performed with immunoSEQ multiplex PCR; in TCRdb, only in-frame clones are kept and a portion is missing. The data show about 130,000 clones, 85% to 95% seen once. The sample holds one count of this clone. The antigen is unknown. The V gene lost 5 bases and the J gene lost 6 bases, with 10 bases spanning the gap. The CDR3 contains 12 residues. Germline V gene sequence: CDR1 MNHEY, CDR2 SVGEGT. Regarding the study as a whole: None of the repertoires were sampled until the peak T cell response had passed. Spike-specific TCR breadth and depth went up after people got two AZD1222 doses. CD4 TCRs covered the whole spike, strongest at regions 160-218 and 743-854. Targets within unmutated variant regions were reportedly found for nearly half of spike-specific TCRs.

The input for sequencing was peripheral blood, taken 28 days after the second AZD1222 dose. The sequence came from an adult who received the AZD1222 COVID-19 vaccine. The chain recombines TRBV6-2 or TRBV6-3 with TRBJ1-2; D is perhaps TRBD1 (6 bases). CDR3: CASSRYRDGYTF. The CDR3 coding sequence is TGTGCCAGCAGTCGATACAGGGATGGCTACACCTTC.